These T cell receptor beta chains were read from a single sample in a study of post-analysis software for immune sequencing data. A single record per CDR3 protein comes from TCRdb applying MiXCR to the PCR reads. The repertoire holds 350,000 to 450,000 distinct CDR3 sequences, with less than 40% as singletons. Sequences were obtained from blood. The receptor source for this set is a girl aged 5 to 17 with multiple sclerosis. CDR3s include the opening cysteine and the closing phenylalanine or tryptophan. The D gene is left open where the match is weak. For some rows the clone size is stated as once, few or many, or as a class when expanded; others skip it.

DNA | CDR3 | V | D | J | size
TGTGCCAGCAGTTTGAGAGAGGGCACTGAAGCTTTCTTT | CASSLREGTEAFF | TRBV12-3/TRBV12-4 | . | TRBJ1-1 | few
TGTGCCAGCACCATCGCCGGGACAGGGATCGTCAATGAGCAGTTCTTC | CASTIAGTGIVNEQFF | TRBV7-2 | TRBD1 | TRBJ2-1 | .
TGTGCCAGCAGTTTATCCGGAGGAGGTGGCTACACCTTC | CASSLSGGGGYTF | TRBV27 | . | TRBJ1-2 | few
TGCAGCGTTACACCTCCCGGCACAGGGATGAACACTGAAGCTTTCTTT | CSVTPPGTGMNTEAFF | TRBV29-1 | . | TRBJ1-1 | .
TGTGCCAGCAGTTACGACTTTAGCGGAACCTACGAGCAGTACTTC | CASSYDFSGTYEQYF | TRBV6-5 | . | TRBJ2-7 | .
TGTGCCAGCAGCTTAGTATCGGGGGCGCTGAACACTGAAGCTTTCTTT | CASSLVSGALNTEAFF | TRBV7-8 | . | TRBJ1-1 | .
TGTGCCAGCAGCCGGACAGGGGCCGGTAAGGATACGCAGTATTTT | CASSRTGAGKDTQYF | TRBV3-1 | TRBD1 | TRBJ2-3 | .
TGTGCCAGCAGATCTCAGGGACGCGAGCAGTACTTC | CASRSQGREQYF | TRBV7-2 | . | TRBJ2-7 | .
TGTGCCAGCAGTGAAGCGCTTGGACAAACCTACGAGCAGTACTTC | CASSEALGQTYEQYF | TRBV2 | . | TRBJ2-7 | few
TGTGCCACCAGCAGAGATGGTAGCGGGGGGCCACCCGGGGAGCTGTTTTTT | CATSRDGSGGPPGELFF | TRBV15 | TRBD2 | TRBJ2-2 | .
TGTGCCAGCAGCTTAGCGGGACAGGCCCCCGGGGAGCTGTTTTTT | CASSLAGQAPGELFF | TRBV7-3 | TRBD1 | TRBJ2-2 | .
TGTGCCAGCAGTTCCCGTGGCCGGGACAGGGACAAAAAACTGTTTTTT | CASSSRGRDRDKKLFF | TRBV12-3/TRBV12-4 | TRBD1 | TRBJ1-4 | .
TGTGCCAGCAGCTTATGGGGGACGAGGCTAGGGGTCCCATCAGATACGCAGTATTTT | CASSLWGTRLGVPSDTQYF | TRBV7-2 | . | TRBJ2-3 | .
TGTGCCAGCAGCCTGGGGGGCGCGAACACCGGGGAGCTGTTTTTT | CASSLGGANTGELFF | TRBV12-3/TRBV12-4 | . | TRBJ2-2 | .
TGTGCCAGCAGCCAAGGCAGGACAGGGGTAGGGAATGAGCAGTTCTTC | CASSQGRTGVGNEQFF | TRBV3-1 | TRBD1 | TRBJ2-1 | .
TGTGCCAGCTCAAGGGACAGGGACAATTCACCCCTCCACTTT | CASSRDRDNSPLHF | TRBV18 | TRBD1 | TRBJ1-6 | few
TGTGCCAGCAGTTTAGACCCAGCGAACACCGGGGAGCTGTTTTTT | CASSLDPANTGELFF | TRBV28 | . | TRBJ2-2 | many
TGTGCCAGCGGTGGGACAGGGCGGGGAGAGCAGTACTTC | CASGGTGRGEQYF | TRBV7-9 | TRBD1 | TRBJ2-7 | .
TGCGCCAGCAGCCACCAGGGGAGCAATCAGCCCCAGCATTTT | CASSHQGSNQPQHF | TRBV4-1 | . | TRBJ1-5 | .
TGTGCCAGCTGCGGGGGGCTCCCCTACGAGCAGTACTTC | CASCGGLPYEQYF | TRBV28 | TRBD2 | TRBJ2-7 | .
TGTGCCAGCAGCCCCACGGGACACCGCCGAACGTACGAGCAGTACTTC | CASSPTGHRRTYEQYF | TRBV7-9 | . | TRBJ2-7 | few
TGTGCCAGCAGCTTAGTCCCACTAGCGTCCGCTAAGTACGAGCAGTACTTC | CASSLVPLASAKYEQYF | TRBV7-2 | TRBD2 | TRBJ2-7 | .
TGTGCCAGCAACCGGGACTCCTCCTTGGGGGAGCAGTACTTC | CASNRDSSLGEQYF | TRBV7-8 | . | TRBJ2-7 | few
TGTGCCAGCATCCAGGGGTGGACTAGCGGACTAGAATACGAGCAGTACTTC | CASIQGWTSGLEYEQYF | TRBV7-2 | TRBD2 | TRBJ2-7 | few
TGCAGTGTCCCCTACGGGTCAGCGCTACTCTATAGCAATCAGCCCCAGCATTTT | CSVPYGSALLYSNQPQHF | TRBV20-1 | . | TRBJ1-5 | .
TGCAGCGCCTTACAGGGTCCAGGCGCTGAAGCTTTCTTT | CSALQGPGAEAFF | TRBV29-1 | . | TRBJ1-1 | few
TGTGCCAGCAGCTTAGGGACAGGAGGCCCTAGCTCCTACGAGCAGTACTTC | CASSLGTGGPSSYEQYF | TRBV7-8 | TRBD1 | TRBJ2-7 | .
TGTGCCATCAGTGAGTCCACCGCCGGGCAAGGCTACACCTTC | CAISESTAGQGYTF | TRBV10-3 | . | TRBJ1-2 | .
TGTGCTAGTGGTTTCGGGGATGCTTCTGGAAACACCATATATTTT | CASGFGDASGNTIYF | TRBV12-5 | . | TRBJ1-3 | .
TGTGCCAGCAGCTTAGATTCCCCGGGGATAGGGGAGCTGTTTTTT | CASSLDSPGIGELFF | TRBV11-2 | . | TRBJ2-2 | many
TGCGCCAGCAGCTTGGGGGGACTCATCACAGATACGCAGTATTTT | CASSLGGLITDTQYF | TRBV5-1 | . | TRBJ2-3 | once
TGTGCCAGCAGCCTGGAGGGGGGGGCCCCCGGTTACAATGAGCAGTTCTTC | CASSLEGGAPGYNEQFF | TRBV3-1 | . | TRBJ2-1 | .
TGTGCCAGCAGCTTAGTATCCTATGAGACCCAGTACTTC | CASSLVSYETQYF | TRBV11-2 | . | TRBJ2-5 | .
TGTGCCAGCAGCTTGGGAACTAGCGGGGGAGTACTCTACTACGAGCAGTACTTC | CASSLGTSGGVLYYEQYF | TRBV5-5 | TRBD2 | TRBJ2-7 | .
TGTGCCAGCAGCCAATTAACACCCGGCCCAGGGATCGGCGAGCAGTACTTC | CASSQLTPGPGIGEQYF | TRBV5-5 | . | TRBJ2-7 | .
TGCAGTGCTAGAGAAGGCGGAGGTAACTATGGCTACACCTTC | CSAREGGGNYGYTF | TRBV20-1 | . | TRBJ1-2 | .
TGTGCCAGCAGCCGGGCCGGGTCGAGTAGGGAAAAACTGTTTTTT | CASSRAGSSREKLFF | TRBV5-8 | . | TRBJ1-4 | .
TGCGCCAGCATGGTAGGGACCCATTACAATGAGCAGTTCTTC | CASMVGTHYNEQFF | TRBV5-1 | . | TRBJ2-1 | .
TGCAGCGCAAGCACGGGCGCGCTCCAAGAGACCCAGTACTTC | CSASTGALQETQYF | TRBV20-1 | . | TRBJ2-5 | .
TGTGCCAGCAGTTTAGCGCTAACGGGACAGGGTAATCAGCCCCAGCATTTT | CASSLALTGQGNQPQHF | TRBV12-3/TRBV12-4 | TRBD1 | TRBJ1-5 | .
TGTGCCGCCGCAGCGGGGGCGCCCACAGATACGCAGTATTTT | CAAAAGAPTDTQYF | TRBV15 | TRBD2 | TRBJ2-3 | .
TGTGCCAGCAGCGTAGAGCGGGGGGAACACTACGAGCAGTACTTC | CASSVERGEHYEQYF | TRBV9 | TRBD2 | TRBJ2-7 | .
TGTGCCAGCAGCTCCAGCGAGCAGTACTTC | CASSSSEQYF | TRBV7-2 | . | TRBJ2-7 | .
TGTGCCAGCGACCCAGGGGGCTGGAACACTGAAGCTTTCTTT | CASDPGGWNTEAFF | TRBV18 | TRBD1 | TRBJ1-1 | .
TGCGCCAGCAGCCTGGTCCAGGGACTAGCGGGCAATGAGCAGTTCTTC | CASSLVQGLAGNEQFF | TRBV5-1 | TRBD2 | TRBJ2-1 | .
TGTGCCAGCAGTCTGATGAACTACGAGCAGTACTTC | CASSLMNYEQYF | TRBV28 | . | TRBJ2-7 | .
TGCGCCAGCAGCTTGGCGGGGCACAATGAGCAGTTCTTC | CASSLAGHNEQFF | TRBV5-1 | . | TRBJ2-1 | few
TGTGCCAGCAGTTTCGTAGGGGGCCAAGAGACCCAGTACTTC | CASSFVGGQETQYF | TRBV12-3/TRBV12-4 | . | TRBJ2-5 | .
TGTGCCAGCAGTTTAGGGCTAGCGGGGGTTCAATCCTTTGACACAGATACGCAGTATTTT | CASSLGLAGVQSFDTDTQYF | TRBV27 | TRBD2 | TRBJ2-3 | .
TGTGCCACCAGTGACCCGGGGGCCGACACCGGGGAGCTGTTTTTT | CATSDPGADTGELFF | TRBV24-1 | . | TRBJ2-2 | .
TGCGCCAGCAGCCAATCCGGGACTAGCGGCACAGATACGCAGTATTTT | CASSQSGTSGTDTQYF | TRBV4-1 | TRBD2 | TRBJ2-3 | many
TGCAGCGTCAGGACAGGGAACACCGGGGAGCTGTTTTTT | CSVRTGNTGELFF | TRBV29-1 | TRBD1 | TRBJ2-2 | .
TGCAGCGCTCCTTTGGGACTAGCGTTCACTGGGCTGTACAATGAGCAGTACTTC | CSAPLGLAFTGLYNEQYF | TRBV29-1 | TRBD2 | TRBJ2-5 | .
TGTGCCAGCAGTTACTCGACAAGTTTGCCAGATACGCAGTATTTT | CASSYSTSLPDTQYF | TRBV6-5 | . | TRBJ2-3 | .
TGTGCCAGCAGTTTATCCCCAGTTCGATCCAATGAGCAGTTCTTC | CASSLSPVRSNEQFF | TRBV12-3/TRBV12-4 | . | TRBJ2-1 | few
TGTGCCAGCAGCGAATGGGGGATGAACACTGAAGCTTTCTTT | CASSEWGMNTEAFF | TRBV9 | . | TRBJ1-1 | .
TGTGCCAGCAGCTTAGCGACACCCGGGACAGGGATCAAGCAGTATTTT | CASSLATPGTGIKQYF | TRBV7-9 | TRBD1 | TRBJ2-3 | .
TGTGCCACGCTTCGAGCGGGACAGGGGGTTGGTGGCTACACCTTC | CATLRAGQGVGGYTF | TRBV6-5 | TRBD1 | TRBJ1-2 | .
TGTGCCAGCAGCTTGGGACTAGCGGTGGTGGGGGATACGCAGTATTTT | CASSLGLAVVGDTQYF | TRBV7-2 | TRBD2 | TRBJ2-3 | few